This T cell receptor (beta chain) came from a study of shared clonotypes between healthy human individuals. CDR3 length equals 15 residues. After removal of 4 bases from V and 5 bases from J, the junction contained 7 bases not matched to a gene. Germline V gene sequence: CDR1 SGHRS, CDR2 YFSETQ. All of the donors resided in Nashville, Tennessee, and each was a Caucasian adult. A CD45RA+ naive subset and a CD45RA-negative memory subset were split from CD4+ cells. TCRdb's copy holds only in-frame clones and misses some; the assay was immunoSEQ multiplex PCR. The data hold 2 million to 3 million clones, with approximately 94% observed a single time.

The sequence was collected from a man between 18 and 35 years old in good health. Some clones in this sample may be carry-over from other donors' samples. The chain recombines TRBV5-1 with TRBJ2-5; 11 bases agree with TRBD1. Sequenced material: naive CD4+ T cells from PBMCs. Regarding subset: CD45RA+ positively selected. CDR3 loop: CASSAGTGGFETQYF. The CDR3 DNA follows: TGCGCCAGCAGCGCCGGGACAGGGGGATTTGAGACCCAGTACTTC.